This is a list of T cell receptor beta chains from one sample in a study of blood T cell repertoires in COVID-19. TCRdb's table, derived via immunoSEQ multiplex PCR, lists solely in-frame clones and lacks some. Of approximately 500,000 clones in the sample, around 85% were seen once. Sequencing was carried out using peripheral blood. These receptors were taken from a human donor in a cohort sampled during active COVID-19. The CDR3 runs from the conserved cysteine through the conserved F or W. Each record gives: clone size, D gene, J gene, CDR3 length, V gene, CDR3 protein, CDR3 DNA. A D gene is named only where the DNA matches it firmly. Some rows mark clone size as missing; the rest say once, few, many or name a class of expanded clone.

>.|.|TRBJ1-3|13|TRBV28
CASISFSGNTIYF
TGTGCCAGCATATCGTTCTCTGGAAACACCATATATTTT
>.|.|TRBJ2-1|10|TRBV20-1
CSARVYEQFF
TGCAGTGCTAGAGTCTATGAGCAGTTCTTC
>once|TRBD2|TRBJ2-2|14|TRBV29-1
CSVEASGSTGELFF
TGCAGCGTTGAAGCTAGCGGGAGTACCGGGGAGCTGTTTTTT
>.|.|TRBJ2-1|16|TRBV24-1
CATSEQGQPSYNEQFF
TGTGCCACCAGTGAGCAAGGACAGCCCTCCTACAATGAGCAGTTCTTC
>.|.|TRBJ1-1|16|TRBV19
CASSPLWGEADTEAFF
TGTGCCAGTAGTCCCCTCTGGGGAGAAGCAGACACTGAAGCTTTCTTT
>.|.|TRBJ1-2|14|TRBV28
CASDMPGSFYGYTF
TGTGCCAGCGACATGCCCGGTTCCTTCTATGGCTACACCTTC
>.|TRBD1|TRBJ2-2|15|TRBV5-4
CASSQRQGGTGELFF
TGTGCCAGCAGCCAGAGACAGGGGGGGACCGGGGAGCTGTTTTTT
>.|TRBD1|TRBJ2-4|14|TRBV28
CASSGGQAKNIQYF
TGTGCCAGCTCTGGGGGACAGGCCAAAAACATTCAGTACTTC
>.|TRBD1|TRBJ1-5|13|TRBV5-6
CASSGDGTGGFHF
TGTGCCAGCAGCGGCGACGGGACAGGGGGTTTTCATTTT
>.|.|TRBJ2-2|15|TRBV2
CASSEDRREAGELFF
TGTGCCAGCAGTGAAGATCGGCGGGAAGCCGGGGAGCTGTTTTTT
>.|.|TRBJ2-2|13|TRBV4-1
CASSQGLAGELFF
TGCGCCAGCAGCCAAGGACTGGCCGGGGAGCTGTTTTTT
>.|.|TRBJ1-2|12|TRBV30
CAWSVGQDGYTF
TGTGCCTGGAGTGTAGGACAAGATGGCTACACCTTC
>.|.|TRBJ1-6|15|TRBV5-3
CAWLRSFRNNSPLHF
TGTGCCTGGCTTCGGAGCTTTCGAAATAATTCACCCCTCCACTTT
>.|.|TRBJ1-5|13|TRBV24-1
CATCGGDGQPQHF
TGTGCCACCTGCGGAGGGGATGGTCAGCCCCAGCATTTT
>.|.|TRBJ1-1|14|TRBV5-1
CASSLARGNTEAFF
TGCGCCAGCAGCTTGGCTCGGGGGAACACTGAAGCTTTCTTT
>.|.|TRBJ2-3|13|TRBV4-3
CASRRGSTDTQYF
TGCGCCAGCAGGCGGGGTAGCACAGATACGCAGTATTTT
>.|.|TRBJ2-3|14|TRBV4-1
CASSQGQNTDTQYF
TGCGCCAGCAGCCAAGGGCAGAACACAGATACGCAGTATTTT
>.|.|TRBJ1-2|18|TRBV6-1
CASSEEFGASPIENGYTF
TGTGCCAGCAGTGAAGAGTTCGGTGCCTCCCCAATTGAGAATGGCTACACCTTC
>.|TRBD1|TRBJ1-2|14|TRBV25-1
CASSAQTGVRGYTF
TGTGCCAGCAGTGCACAGACAGGGGTGCGGGGCTACACCTTC
>.|.|TRBJ2-2|13|TRBV11-2
CASGLGGPGELFF
TGTGCCAGCGGCCTCGGGGGGCCCGGGGAGCTGTTTTTT
>.|.|TRBJ1-6|14|TRBV25-1
CASSPAGLNSPLHF
TGTGCCAGCAGTCCCGCGGGACTTAATTCACCCCTCCACTTT
>once|.|TRBJ2-7|12|TRBV18
CASSHKEHEQYF
TGTGCCAGCTCACACAAGGAGCACGAGCAGTACTTC
>.|TRBD1|TRBJ1-6|15|TRBV28
CASTLTGTANSPLHF
TGTGCCAGCACCTTGACCGGGACAGCGAATTCACCCCTCCACTTT
>.|TRBD2|TRBJ2-1|17|TRBV3-1/TRBV3-2
CASSHDPSGSSYNEQFF
TGTGCCAGCAGCCATGACCCCAGCGGGAGCTCCTACAATGAGCAGTTCTTC
>.|.|TRBJ2-5|16|TRBV9
CASSVAQGEERETQYF
TGTGCCAGCAGCGTAGCCCAAGGGGAGGAAAGGGAGACCCAGTACTTC
>.|TRBD1|TRBJ1-1|15|TRBV6-1
CASSERRQGVTEAFF
TGTGCCAGCAGTGAACGTCGACAGGGTGTCACTGAAGCTTTCTTT
>.|TRBD1|TRBJ1-2|17|TRBV11-2
CASSPLSDRGRRYGYTF
TGTGCCAGCAGTCCGCTCTCCGACAGGGGGCGCCGCTATGGCTACACCTTC
>.|.|TRBJ2-7|14|TRBV3-1/TRBV3-2
CASSDRSTPYEQYF
TGTGCCAGCAGTGACAGGAGTACTCCCTACGAGCAGTACTTC